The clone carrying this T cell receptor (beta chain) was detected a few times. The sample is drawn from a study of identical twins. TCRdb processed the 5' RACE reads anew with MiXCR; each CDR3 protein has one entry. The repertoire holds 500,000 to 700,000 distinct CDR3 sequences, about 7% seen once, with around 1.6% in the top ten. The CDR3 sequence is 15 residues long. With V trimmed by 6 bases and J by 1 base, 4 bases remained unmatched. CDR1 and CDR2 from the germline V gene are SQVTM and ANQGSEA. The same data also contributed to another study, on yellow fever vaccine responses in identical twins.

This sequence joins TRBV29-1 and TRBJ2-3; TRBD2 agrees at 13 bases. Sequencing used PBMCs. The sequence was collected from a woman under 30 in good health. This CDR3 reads CSVWTSGGRTDTQYF. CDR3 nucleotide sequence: TGCAGCGTATGGACTAGCGGGGGCCGCACAGATACGCAGTATTTT.